Listed below are T cell receptor beta chains from one sample, sequenced in a study of blood T cell repertoires in COVID-19. Profiled with immunoSEQ multiplex PCR; TCRdb holds only in-frame clones, not every one. The top ten clones hold around 2.9% of a sample with around 250,000 clones, just over 85% of them seen once. Sequencing used peripheral blood. Source of these receptors: a woman aged 25 to 39 with active or convalescent COVID-19. Both conserved end residues are part of each CDR3. Fields, in order: D gene, J gene, clone size, V gene, CDR3 protein, CDR3 DNA. A D gene is named only where the DNA matches it firmly. The size field is filled for only some rows; it gives once, few, many or a size class.

- | TRBJ1-4 | - | TRBV7-2 | CASSLGGSNEKLFF | TGTGCCAGCAGCCTCGGTGGGAGTAATGAAAAACTGTTTTTT
- | TRBJ2-7 | - | TRBV7-2 | CASSPQTYEQYF | TGTGCCAGCAGCCCGCAGACCTACGAGCAGTACTTC
- | TRBJ1-1 | - | TRBV29-1 | CSAWTKLAAGEAFF | TGCAGCGCTTGGACAAAACTGGCCGCTGGAGAAGCTTTCTTT
- | TRBJ1-4 | once | TRBV5-1 | CASSLGSEKLFF | TGCGCCAGCAGCTTGGGGAGTGAAAAACTGTTTTTT
TRBD1 | TRBJ1-2 | - | TRBV6-2/TRBV6-3 | CASSRQGPGQGGYTF | TGTGCCAGCAGCCGACAGGGACCCGGCCAGGGTGGCTACACCTTC
- | TRBJ1-5 | - | TRBV2 | CASSAGQGSNQPQHF | TGTGCCAGCAGCGCCGGCCAGGGTTCCAATCAGCCCCAGCATTTT
TRBD1 | TRBJ2-7 | - | TRBV30 | CAWSQGVYEQYF | TGTGCCTGGAGTCAGGGGGTCTACGAGCAGTACTTC
- | TRBJ1-5 | - | TRBV21-1 | CASSGDGAGGPKHF | TGTGCCAGCAGCGGGGACGGTGCGGGGGGCCCCAAGCATTTT
- | TRBJ2-4 | once | TRBV28 | CASSPVGGEGGNIQYF | TGTGCCAGCAGTCCCGTAGGGGGGGAAGGGGGAAACATTCAGTACTTC
TRBD1 | TRBJ1-1 | once | TRBV6-5 | CASRFGQGYTEAFF | TGTGCCAGCAGGTTCGGACAGGGGTACACTGAAGCTTTCTTT
- | TRBJ1-1 | - | TRBV6-5 | CASSPDSLNTEAFF | TGTGCCAGCAGTCCGGACAGCTTAAACACTGAAGCTTTCTTT
- | TRBJ2-7 | - | TRBV5-5 | CASSFSSSSYEQYF | TGTGCCAGCAGCTTTTCTTCGAGCTCCTACGAGCAGTACTTC
- | TRBJ2-5 | - | TRBV5-1 | CASSLGVGGQETQYF | TGCGCCAGCAGCTTAGGGGTTGGAGGGCAAGAGACCCAGTACTTC
TRBD1 | TRBJ2-3 | - | TRBV9 | CASSLHRGPSTDTQYF | TGTGCCAGCAGCCTTCACAGGGGACCTAGCACAGATACGCAGTATTTT
- | TRBJ2-3 | - | TRBV5-4 | CASSLVANRGDTQYF | TGTGCCAGCAGCTTGGTAGCGAACCGGGGAGATACGCAGTATTTT
- | TRBJ1-1 | - | TRBV5-8 | CASSLLRAEAFF | TGTGCCAGCAGCTTACTAAGAGCTGAAGCTTTCTTT
- | TRBJ2-3 | - | TRBV13 | CASSSKQGKVSTDTQYF | TGTGCCAGCAGTTCCAAACAGGGTAAGGTTAGCACAGATACGCAGTATTTT
TRBD1 | TRBJ2-3 | - | TRBV7-3 | CASSGYTGGGTQYF | TGTGCCAGCAGCGGGTATACAGGGGGCGGCACGCAGTATTTT
- | TRBJ1-1 | - | TRBV5-1 | CASSLAEHTEAFF | TGCGCCAGCAGCTTGGCGGAGCACACTGAAGCTTTCTTT
- | TRBJ1-2 | - | TRBV4-2 | CASSQDQGNRGYTF | TGTGCCAGCAGCCAAGATCAGGGGAATCGGGGCTACACCTTC
TRBD1 | TRBJ1-5 | - | TRBV7-8 | CASSRDRFGGNQPQHF | TGTGCCAGCAGCCGGGACAGGTTTGGGGGCAATCAGCCCCAGCATTTT
TRBD2 | TRBJ2-3 | - | TRBV9 | CASSRGGGGTDTQYF | TGTGCCAGCAGCCGAGGCGGGGGGGGCACAGATACGCAGTATTTT
- | TRBJ2-7 | - | TRBV27 | CASSFTPFSYEQYF | TGTGCCAGCAGTTTTACTCCTTTCTCCTACGAGCAGTACTTC
- | TRBJ1-5 | - | TRBV2 | CASRGPSPQPQHF | TGTGCCAGCAGGGGGCCCAGCCCCCAGCCCCAGCATTTT
- | TRBJ1-6 | few | TRBV13 | CASSFQSPRNSPLHF | TGTGCCAGCAGCTTTCAAAGCCCACGAAATTCACCCCTCCACTTT
- | TRBJ2-7 | - | TRBV9 | CASSVAFGSYEQYF | TGTGCCAGCAGCGTAGCTTTCGGCTCCTACGAGCAGTACTTC
- | TRBJ1-5 | - | TRBV6-6 | CASSTGGGNQPQHF | TGTGCCAGCAGCACGGGGGGCGGCAATCAGCCCCAGCATTTT
- | TRBJ1-3 | - | TRBV5-1 | CASSAGGGTIYF | TGCGCCAGCAGCGCAGGTGGGGGGACCATATATTTT
TRBD2 | TRBJ2-7 | - | TRBV5-5 | CASSSSGGLYEQYF | TGTGCCAGCAGCTCTAGCGGGGGGCTCTACGAGCAGTACTTC
- | TRBJ2-1 | few | TRBV6-5 | CASSYGGGPAYNEQFF | TGTGCCAGCAGTTACGGGGGCGGACCAGCCTACAATGAGCAGTTCTTC
TRBD1 | TRBJ1-2 | - | TRBV5-1 | CASSLDRGSSGYTF | TGCGCCAGCAGCTTGGACAGGGGGTCCAGTGGCTACACCTTC
TRBD2 | TRBJ2-1 | - | TRBV9 | CASAATGGLSYNEQFF | TGTGCCAGCGCCGCCACGGGGGGGCTCTCCTACAATGAGCAGTTCTTC
- | TRBJ1-1 | few | TRBV5-1 | CASSLGGSPEAFF | TGCGCCAGCAGCTTGGGAGGGTCCCCTGAAGCTTTCTTT
- | TRBJ1-5 | - | TRBV3-1/TRBV3-2 | CASSQAGEDQPQHF | TGTGCCAGCAGCCAAGCGGGGGAGGATCAGCCCCAGCATTTT
- | TRBJ2-1 | - | TRBV7-2 | CASSLMAQRGEQFF | TGTGCCAGCAGCTTAATGGCCCAAAGGGGGGAGCAGTTCTTC
TRBD1 | TRBJ1-5 | - | TRBV4-2 | CASSSNIGTGGSNQPQHF | TGTGCCAGCAGTTCAAATATCGGGACAGGGGGTAGCAATCAGCCCCAGCATTTT
TRBD1 | TRBJ1-5 | few | TRBV11-2 | CASNKDRGLDQPQHF | TGTGCCAGCAACAAGGACAGGGGGCTGGATCAGCCCCAGCATTTT
TRBD2 | TRBJ2-1 | few | TRBV27 | CASSLDGGGYNEQFF | TGTGCCAGCAGTTTGGACGGGGGGGGTTACAATGAGCAGTTCTTC
- | TRBJ1-6 | - | TRBV6-1 | CASSARRWGGYNSPLHF | TGTGCCAGCAGTGCCCGACGGTGGGGGGGTTATAATTCACCCCTCCACTTT
TRBD1 | TRBJ1-2 | - | TRBV6-1 | CASSAGQGQGYTF | TGTGCCAGCAGTGCGGGACAGGGCCAGGGCTACACCTTC
- | TRBJ1-6 | - | TRBV4-1 | CASSQGALNYNSPLHF | TGCGCCAGCAGCCAAGGAGCGTTGAACTATAATTCACCCCTCCACTTT
- | TRBJ2-4 | - | TRBV12-3/TRBV12-4 | CASSQQGKNIQYF | TGTGCCAGCAGCCAACAGGGAAAAAACATTCAGTACTTC
- | TRBJ1-1 | - | TRBV18 | CASSPEGAGTEAFF | TGTGCCAGCTCACCGGAGGGCGCCGGGACTGAAGCTTTCTTT
TRBD2 | TRBJ2-1 | - | TRBV29-1 | CSVDGTSINEQFF | TGCAGCGTTGACGGGACTAGCATCAATGAGCAGTTCTTC
- | TRBJ1-5 | - | TRBV10-2 | CASSELQGSNQPQHF | TGCGCCAGCAGTGAGCTACAGGGTAGCAATCAGCCCCAGCATTTT